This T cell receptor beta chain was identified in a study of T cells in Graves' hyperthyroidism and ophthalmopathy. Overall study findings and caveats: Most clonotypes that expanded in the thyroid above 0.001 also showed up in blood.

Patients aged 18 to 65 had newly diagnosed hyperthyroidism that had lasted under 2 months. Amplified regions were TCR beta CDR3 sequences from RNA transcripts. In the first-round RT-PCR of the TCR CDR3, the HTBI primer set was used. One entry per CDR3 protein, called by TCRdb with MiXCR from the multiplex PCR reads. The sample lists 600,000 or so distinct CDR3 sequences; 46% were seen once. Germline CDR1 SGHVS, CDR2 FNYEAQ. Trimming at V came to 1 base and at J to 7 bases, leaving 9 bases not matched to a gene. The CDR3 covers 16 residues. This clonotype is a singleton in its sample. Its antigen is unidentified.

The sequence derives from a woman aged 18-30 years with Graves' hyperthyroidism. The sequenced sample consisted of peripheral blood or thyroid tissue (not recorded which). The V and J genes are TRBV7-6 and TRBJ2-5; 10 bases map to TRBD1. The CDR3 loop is CASSLGPVGTGATQYF. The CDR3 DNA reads TGTGCCAGCAGCTTAGGACCCGTTGGGACAGGGGCGACCCAGTACTTC.